This T cell receptor (beta chain) was captured by sequencing in a study of radiation and T cells in renal cell carcinoma (TCRdb year 2020). Turning to the overall study: In total, about 50 samples, comprising around 25 tumors and some 27 peripheral blood samples, were subjected to TCR beta sequencing. The last blood draw happened 4 weeks after radiation, timed to coincide with nephrectomy. Across all 50 or so samples, several million unique CDR3 nucleotide sequences, encoding 2.5 million to 3 million unique CDR3 amino acid sequences, were identified. On the study overall, not on this receptor specifically: Because pretreatment tumor biopsies were not available, the baseline intratumoral presence of clonotypes could not be determined. Dynamics of the blood repertoire were not tracked past 4 weeks after treatment. An increase in top tumor clonotypes in blood was observed from baseline to 2 weeks post-radiation, followed by contraction by 4 weeks, which was taken to suggest transient expansion of tumor-resident clones. With a single-armed trial design, the study had no way to address how radiation dose or scheduling affects the TCR repertoire.

TCR beta libraries were generated from genomic DNA with the immunoSEQ kit, following the manufacturer's recommendations. To prepare the libraries, a first multiplex PCR with proprietary primers was run, followed by a second PCR that added unique barcodes, and a bead cleanup was done after each round. Each sample batch included a kit-provided positive control reaction and a negative control reaction. The final libraries underwent checking on an Agilent 4200 TapeStation D1000 ScreenTape, volumetric pooling, and quantification by qPCR. Sequencing ran on an Illumina NextSeq500 with a MidOutput 150-cycle cartridge, using 156 Read1 and 15 Index1 cycles with kit custom primers. The pooled library was loaded at around 0.93 pM with around 22% PhiX control spiked in. As for the original processing: The vendor-processed data were analyzed in R, and a clonotype was defined as all T cells that share the same CDR3 nucleotide sequence. For clone abundance analyses, frequencies were normalized to the 10,000 most abundant clones per sample. Before analysis, public T cell clones were removed, and these numbered fewer than six per sample on average. Tumor-enriched and baseline blood-enriched clonotypes were defined by at least a 32-fold difference in abundance between compartments. A beta-binomial differential abundance model was applied to find clonotypes that expanded or contracted between blood time points. The Baroni-Urbani and Buser coefficient was used to measure tumor-blood repertoire similarity, and groups were compared with two-tailed Wilcoxon tests in R. TCRdb carries this immuneACCESS record with in-frame sequences only. Its versions omit some clonotypes, under half of them owing to an unresolved V gene in the studies checked, with the rest unexplained. V, J and clone size derive from that table, while D and trimming were established from the DNA sequence. For this sample there are around 170,000 clones; around 89% appear just once. The ten biggest clones cover 10% to 12% of the sample.

Worth noting for this clone: This receptor's antigen is unknown. The sample holds no much larger clone one base away, and base qualities are not on file.

The time point label corresponds to: blood 4 weeks post-SBRT, at nephrectomy. The label giving this sample's treatment or condition can be read as: 15 Gy SBRT to primary tumor, nephrectomy 4 weeks later. The samples were obtained from a clinical trial, where primary renal cell carcinomas were treated with 15 Gy stereotactic body radiation therapy and then removed by nephrectomy 4 weeks afterward. To follow tumor-enriched clonotypes, serial peripheral blood was collected from radiation-treated patients at baseline and at 2 weeks and 4 weeks after SBRT. Renal cell carcinoma with clear cell pathology was present in all patients. The QIAamp DNA Blood Mini Kit (Qiagen) was used to prepare genomic DNA for TCR sequencing. Only samples passing all quality control checks were included in the analyses. CDR1 and CDR2, looked up from the germline V gene, are SGHAT and FQNNGV. The CDR3 contains 15 residues, cysteine and phenylalanine counted. Kept here is only the CDR3 DNA, which spans 45 bases and is read in frame from base 1. A distance of 12 bases separates the germline ends of V and J, which lose 0 bases and 4 bases respectively.

The sample consisted of blood, taken from a patient whose treatment included radiotherapy and nephrectomy. The TCR comes from a woman aged 45-65 years with renal cell carcinoma. The sequence links TRBV11-2 to TRBJ1-2, with no D gene named confidently. This receptor carries the CDR3 CASSLDGTRIYGYTF. The DNA is as follows: TGTGCCAGCAGCTTAGATGGTACACGGATCTATGGCTACACCTTC.